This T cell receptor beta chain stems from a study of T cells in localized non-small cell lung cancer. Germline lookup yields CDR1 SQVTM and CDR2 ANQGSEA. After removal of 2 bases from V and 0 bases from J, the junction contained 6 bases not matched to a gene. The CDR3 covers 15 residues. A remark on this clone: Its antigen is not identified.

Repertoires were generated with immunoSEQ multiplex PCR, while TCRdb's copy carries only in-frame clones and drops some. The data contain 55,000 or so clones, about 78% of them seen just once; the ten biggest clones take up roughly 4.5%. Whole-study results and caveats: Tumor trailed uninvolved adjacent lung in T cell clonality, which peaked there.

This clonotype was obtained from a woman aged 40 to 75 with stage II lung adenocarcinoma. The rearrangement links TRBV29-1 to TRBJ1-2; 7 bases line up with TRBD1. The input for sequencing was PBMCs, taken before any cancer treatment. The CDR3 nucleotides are TGCAGCGTTGAAACAGGGGAGAAAGCTAACTATGGCTACACCTTC. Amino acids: CSVETGEKANYGYTF.